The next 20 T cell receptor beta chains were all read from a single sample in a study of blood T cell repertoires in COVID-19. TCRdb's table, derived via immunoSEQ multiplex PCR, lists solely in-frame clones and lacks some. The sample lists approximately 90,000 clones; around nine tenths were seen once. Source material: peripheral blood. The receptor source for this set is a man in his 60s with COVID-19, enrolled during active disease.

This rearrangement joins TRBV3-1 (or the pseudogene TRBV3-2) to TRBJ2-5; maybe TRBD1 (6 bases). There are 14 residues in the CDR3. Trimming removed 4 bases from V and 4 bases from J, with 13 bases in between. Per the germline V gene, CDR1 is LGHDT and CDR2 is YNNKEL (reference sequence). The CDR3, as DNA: TGTGCCAGCAGCCCACTGGGGGCGGGAGAGACCCAGTACTTC. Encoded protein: CASSPLGAGETQYF.

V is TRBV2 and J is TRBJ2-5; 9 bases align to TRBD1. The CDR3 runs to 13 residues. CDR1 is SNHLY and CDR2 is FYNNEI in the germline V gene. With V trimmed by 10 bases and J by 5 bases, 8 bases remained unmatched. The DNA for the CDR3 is TGTGCCAAAAGACAGGGGGAGTTGGAGACCCAGTACTTC. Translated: CAKRQGELETQYF.

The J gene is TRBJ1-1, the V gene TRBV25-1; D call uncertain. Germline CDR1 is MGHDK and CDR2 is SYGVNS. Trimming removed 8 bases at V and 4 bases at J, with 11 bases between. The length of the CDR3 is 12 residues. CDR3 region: CASAYRGTEAFF. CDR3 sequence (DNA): TGTGCCAGCGCATATAGAGGCACTGAAGCTTTCTTT. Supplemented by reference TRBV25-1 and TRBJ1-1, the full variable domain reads EADIYQTPRYLVIGTGKKITLECSQTMGHDKMYWYQQDPGMELHLIHYSYGVNSTEKGDLSSESTVSRIRTEHFPLTLESARPSHTSQYLCASAYRGTEAFFGQGTRLTVV.

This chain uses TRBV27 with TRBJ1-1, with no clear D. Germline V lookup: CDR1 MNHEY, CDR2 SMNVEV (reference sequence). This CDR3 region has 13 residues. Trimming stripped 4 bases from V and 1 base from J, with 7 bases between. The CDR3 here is CASSSPRNTEAFF. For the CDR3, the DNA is TGTGCCAGCAGTTCCCCGCGGAACACTGAAGCTTTCTTT.

The CDR3 protein is CASSPPVNTLTGETQYF. The CDR3 region has the DNA TGTGCCAGCTCACCACCGGTTAACACCTTGACGGGAGAGACCCAGTACTTC. This chain connects TRBV18 to TRBJ2-5; the D is unclear. The CDR3 has 17 residues. V lost 0 bases and J 4 bases, leaving 18 bases between the germline ends. Germline CDR1 is KGHSH and CDR2 is LQKENI. Based on the CDR3 plus reference TRBV18 and TRBJ2-5, the full variable domain is NAGVMQNPRHLVRRRGQEARLRCSPMKGHSHVYWYRQLPEEGLKFMVYLQKENIIDESGMPKERFSAEFPKEGPSILRIQQVVRGDSAAYFCASSPPVNTLTGETQYFGPGTRLLVL.

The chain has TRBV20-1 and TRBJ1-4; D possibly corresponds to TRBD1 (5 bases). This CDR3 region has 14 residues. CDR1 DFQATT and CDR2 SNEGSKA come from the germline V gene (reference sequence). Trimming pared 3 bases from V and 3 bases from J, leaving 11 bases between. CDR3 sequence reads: CSASRGEPNEKLFF. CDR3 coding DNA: TGCAGTGCTAGTCGGGGGGAACCTAATGAAAAACTGTTTTTT.

CDR3 protein: CASRRAGRSDTQYF. The CDR3 DNA is TGTGCCAGCAGGAGAGCGGGAAGGTCAGATACGCAGTATTTT. J is TRBJ2-3 and V is TRBV28; 7 bases fit TRBD2. The CDR3 has 14 residues. Germline V gene sequence: CDR1 MDHEN, CDR2 SYDVKM. J gave up 4 bases and V 6 bases, and 7 bases lay outside the gene matches.

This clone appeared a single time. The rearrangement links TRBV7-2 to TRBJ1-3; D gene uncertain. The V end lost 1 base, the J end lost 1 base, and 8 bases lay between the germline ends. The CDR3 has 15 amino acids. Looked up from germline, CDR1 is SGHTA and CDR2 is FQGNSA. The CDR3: CASSLVARSGNTIYF. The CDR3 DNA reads TGTGCCAGCAGCTTAGTGGCTCGATCTGGAAACACCATATATTTT.

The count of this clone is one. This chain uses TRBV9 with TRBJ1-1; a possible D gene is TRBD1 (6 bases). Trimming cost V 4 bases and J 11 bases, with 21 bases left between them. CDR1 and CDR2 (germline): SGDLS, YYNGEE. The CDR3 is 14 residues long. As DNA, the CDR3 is TGTGCCAGCAGCCCAGCCAGAACAGGGAAGGTTGCTTTCTTT. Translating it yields CASSPARTGKVAFF.

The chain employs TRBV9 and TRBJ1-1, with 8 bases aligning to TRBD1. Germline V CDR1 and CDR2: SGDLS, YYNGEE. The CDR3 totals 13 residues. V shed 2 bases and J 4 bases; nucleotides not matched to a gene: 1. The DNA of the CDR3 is TGTGCCAGCAGCGTTGGGACAGGCACTGAAGCTTTCTTT. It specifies CASSVGTGTEAFF.

CDR3 sequence (DNA): TGTGCCAGCAGCCTCTCCCGGGGGGCAGGGGAGCTGTTTTTT. Residues: CASSLSRGAGELFF. The rearrangement links TRBV21-1 to TRBJ2-2; TRBD2, the D gene given by the table, was not confirmed from the DNA. TRBV21-1 is given as a pseudogene. CDR3 length: 14 amino acids.

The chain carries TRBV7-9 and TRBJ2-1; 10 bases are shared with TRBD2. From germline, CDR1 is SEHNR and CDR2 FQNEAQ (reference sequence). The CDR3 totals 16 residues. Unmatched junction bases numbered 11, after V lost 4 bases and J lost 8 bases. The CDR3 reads CASSSSAGGPGDEQFF. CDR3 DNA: TGTGCCAGCAGCTCCTCAGCGGGAGGGCCCGGGGATGAGCAGTTCTTC.

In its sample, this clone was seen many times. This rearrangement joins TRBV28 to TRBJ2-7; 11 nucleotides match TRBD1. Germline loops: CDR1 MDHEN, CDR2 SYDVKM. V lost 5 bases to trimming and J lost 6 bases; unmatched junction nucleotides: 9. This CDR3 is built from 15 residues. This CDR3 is CASSQGGQGVSEQYF. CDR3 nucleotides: TGTGCCAGCAGTCAGGGGGGACAGGGGGTCAGCGAGCAGTACTTC. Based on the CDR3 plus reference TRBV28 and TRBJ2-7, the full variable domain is DVKVTQSSRYLVKRTGEKVFLECVQDMDHENMFWYRQDPGLGLRLIYFSYDVKMKEKGDIPEGYSVSREKKERFSLILESASTNQTSMYLCASSQGGQGVSEQYFGPGTRLTVT.

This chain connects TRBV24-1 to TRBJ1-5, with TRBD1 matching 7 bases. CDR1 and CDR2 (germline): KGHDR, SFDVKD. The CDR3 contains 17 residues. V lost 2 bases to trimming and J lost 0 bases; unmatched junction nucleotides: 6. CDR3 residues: CATSDSKTGHSNQPQHF. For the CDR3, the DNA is TGTGCCACCAGTGATTCTAAGACAGGGCATAGCAATCAGCCCCAGCATTTT.

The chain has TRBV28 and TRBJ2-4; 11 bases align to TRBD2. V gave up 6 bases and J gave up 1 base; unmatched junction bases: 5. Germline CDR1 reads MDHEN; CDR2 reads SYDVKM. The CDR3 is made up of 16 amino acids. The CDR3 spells CASSRSGRGAKNIQYF. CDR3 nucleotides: TGTGCCAGCAGCCGTAGCGGGAGGGGGGCCAAAAACATTCAGTACTTC.

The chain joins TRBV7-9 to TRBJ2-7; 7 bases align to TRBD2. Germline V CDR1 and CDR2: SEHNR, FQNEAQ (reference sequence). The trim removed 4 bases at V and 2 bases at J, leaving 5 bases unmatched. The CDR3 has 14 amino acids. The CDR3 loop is CASSSSAGTYEQYF. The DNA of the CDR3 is TGTGCCAGCAGCTCTTCAGCGGGAACCTACGAGCAGTACTTC.

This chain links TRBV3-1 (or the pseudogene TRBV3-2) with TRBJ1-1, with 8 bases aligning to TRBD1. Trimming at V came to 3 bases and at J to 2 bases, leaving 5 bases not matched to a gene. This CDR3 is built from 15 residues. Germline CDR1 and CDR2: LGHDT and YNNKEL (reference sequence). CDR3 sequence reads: CASSQHGQGNTEAFF. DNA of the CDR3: TGTGCCAGCAGCCAGCACGGACAGGGAAACACTGAAGCTTTCTTT.

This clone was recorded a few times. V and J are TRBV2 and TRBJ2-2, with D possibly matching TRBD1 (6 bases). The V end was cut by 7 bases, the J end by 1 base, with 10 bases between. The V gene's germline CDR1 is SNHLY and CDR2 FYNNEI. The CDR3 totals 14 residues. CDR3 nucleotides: TGTGCCAGCACCCCGGGACAGAACACCGGGGAGCTGTTTTTT. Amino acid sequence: CASTPGQNTGELFF. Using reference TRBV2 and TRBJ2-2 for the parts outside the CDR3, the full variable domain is EPEVTQTPSHQVTQMGQEVILRCVPISNHLYFYWYRQILGQKVEFLVSFYNNEISEKSEIFDDQFSVERPDGSNFTLKIRSTKLEDSAMYFCASTPGQNTGELFFGEGSRLTVL.

The CDR3 nucleotides are TGTGCCAGCAGCTCAGGGTCTGGCTACACCTTC. Protein: CASSSGSGYTF. J is TRBJ1-2 and V is TRBV25-1; tentative D call: TRBD1 (5 bases). Germline V lookup: CDR1 MGHDK, CDR2 SYGVNS. The V end lost 6 bases, the J end lost 7 bases, and 9 bases lay between the germline ends. The CDR3 contains 11 residues.

For the CDR3, the DNA is TGTGCCAGCAGTTTGGAGGACCTGACTGAATCCTACGAGCAGTACTTC. Its translation: CASSLEDLTESYEQYF. The chain employs TRBV6-5 and TRBJ2-7, with a possible D match to TRBD2 (5 bases). The CDR3 has 16 residues. With 4 bases removed from V and 1 base from J, the gap between germline ends came to 17 bases. Per the germline V gene, CDR1 is MNHEY and CDR2 is SVGAGI.